A selection of T cell receptor beta chains follows, all from one sample in a study of B cell selection in AIRE deficiency. Using immunoSEQ multiplex PCR, the repertoire was profiled, and TCRdb retains in-frame clones only, with some absent. The sample holds about 21,000 clones, about 95% seen once. Specimen: Tregs sorted from PBMCs. The source is a human donor with AIRE deficiency. The CDR3 runs from the conserved cysteine through the conserved F or W. D genes are given only for firm matches. Clone size is shown for a subset of rows, as once, few, many or a class of expanded clone.

CATGGGTEAFF | TGTGCCACCGGGGGAGGCACTGAAGCTTTCTTT | . | TRBV10-3 | . | TRBJ1-1
CASSLVPAHSGANVLTF | TGCGCCAGCAGCTTGGTTCCGGCGCACTCTGGGGCCAACGTCCTGACTTTC | . | TRBV5-1 | . | TRBJ2-6
CSVEVGANYNEQFF | TGCAGCGTTGAGGTGGGAGCCAATTACAATGAGCAGTTCTTC | . | TRBV29-1 | . | TRBJ2-1
CASSQVLSGEQYF | TGCGCCAGCAGCCAAGTTCTTTCGGGCGAGCAGTACTTC | . | TRBV4-1 | . | TRBJ2-7
CASSLRGVDTEAFF | TGTGCCAGCTCACTCCGAGGGGTCGACACTGAAGCTTTCTTT | . | TRBV18 | . | TRBJ1-1
CASSFRRVWRQGRLFF | TGTGCCAGCAGTTTTCGGCGGGTTTGGCGACAGGGCCGGCTATTTTTC | . | TRBV28 | TRBD1 | TRBJ1-4
CASSFSRTSGRAEQFF | TGTGCCAGCAGCTTCTCCCGGACTAGCGGGAGGGCCGAGCAGTTCTTC | . | TRBV7-2 | TRBD2 | TRBJ2-1
CASTGLSANYGYTF | TGTGCCAGTACGGGCTTATCGGCTAACTATGGCTACACCTTC | . | TRBV19 | . | TRBJ1-2
CASSPTDNTGELFF | TGTGCCAGCTCACCAACCGATAACACCGGGGAGCTGTTTTTT | . | TRBV18 | . | TRBJ2-2
CASSLVLAYEQYF | TGCGCCAGCAGCTTGGTGTTGGCCTACGAGCAGTACTTC | once | TRBV5-1 | . | TRBJ2-7
CASIASVYEQYF | TGTGCCAGCATTGCGTCGGTCTACGAGCAGTACTTC | . | TRBV2 | . | TRBJ2-7
CSIGTDGQPQHF | TGCAGCATCGGGACAGACGGTCAGCCCCAGCATTTT | . | TRBV29-1 | TRBD1 | TRBJ1-5
CSARRETQYF | TGCAGTGCTCGGAGAGAGACCCAGTACTTC | . | TRBV20-1 | . | TRBJ2-5
CASDRGEAQYF | TGTGCCAGCGACAGGGGGGAGGCCCAGTACTTC | . | TRBV27 | TRBD1 | TRBJ2-5
CASSDRRVGLAKNIQYF | TGTGCCAGCAGTGACCGGAGGGTGGGATTAGCCAAAAACATTCAGTACTTC | . | TRBV6-1 | . | TRBJ2-4
CASSGGVGGLSGNTIYF | TGTGCCAGCAGCGGTGGTGTGGGGGGCTTGTCTGGAAACACCATATATTTT | . | TRBV9 | . | TRBJ1-3
CASSQEGASTDTQYF | TGCGCCAGCAGCCAAGAAGGGGCTAGCACAGATACGCAGTATTTT | . | TRBV4-3 | . | TRBJ2-3
CASSLWGGGYTGELFF | TGCGCCAGCAGCCTCTGGGGAGGGGGATACACCGGGGAGCTGTTTTTT | few | TRBV5-1 | . | TRBJ2-2
CASSGVMALAKNIQYF | TGTGCCAGCAGTGGGGTAATGGCACTAGCCAAAAACATTCAGTACTTC | once | TRBV6-1 | . | TRBJ2-4
CASSFNYGYTF | TGTGCCAGCAGTTTTAACTATGGCTACACCTTC | . | TRBV28 | . | TRBJ1-2
CASSLVPAPGTGTYEQYF | TGTGCCAGCAGCCTTGTCCCCGCTCCCGGGACAGGGACCTACGAGCAGTACTTC | . | TRBV5-5 | TRBD1 | TRBJ2-7
CASSVEAGGDTQYF | TGTGCCAGCAGCGTAGAGGCGGGAGGAGATACGCAGTATTTT | . | TRBV9 | TRBD2 | TRBJ2-3
CASSVGQGAGYEQYF | TGTGCCAGCAGCGTAGGACAGGGGGCAGGTTACGAGCAGTACTTC | . | TRBV9 | TRBD1 | TRBJ2-7
CASSPGTSGRGYNEQFF | TGTGCTAGCAGTCCCGGGACTAGCGGGAGGGGATACAATGAGCAGTTCTTC | . | TRBV7-7 | TRBD2 | TRBJ2-1
CASSYSSKQYF | TGTGCCAGCAGTTACTCATCTAAGCAGTACTTC | . | TRBV6-5 | . | TRBJ2-7
CATSRDKGLAGYEQYF | TGTGCCACCAGCAGAGATAAGGGACTAGCGGGCTACGAGCAGTACTTC | . | TRBV15 | TRBD2 | TRBJ2-7
CASSRGNRDAGELFF | TGTGCCAGCTCACGAGGCAACAGGGACGCCGGGGAGCTGTTTTTT | . | TRBV18 | . | TRBJ2-2
CASSYGGLAAGEQFF | TGTGCCAGCAGTTATGGGGGACTAGCGGCGGGTGAGCAGTTCTTC | . | TRBV28 | TRBD2 | TRBJ2-1
CASRRFGENIQYF | TGTGCCAGCAGACGATTCGGGGAAAACATTCAGTACTTC | . | TRBV11-1 | . | TRBJ2-4
CASERGGAGANVLTF | TGCGCCAGCGAGCGGGGTGGAGCTGGGGCCAACGTCCTGACTTTC | . | TRBV5-1 | TRBD2 | TRBJ2-6
CASSFPTASYEQYF | TGTGCCAGCAGCTTCCCGACAGCCTCCTACGAGCAGTACTTC | . | TRBV7-2 | . | TRBJ2-7
CASSLGQFSGNTIYF | TGTGCCAGCAGCCTAGGACAGTTCTCTGGAAACACCATATATTTT | . | TRBV6-5 | . | TRBJ1-3
CAISFSLSEPLEQYF | TGTGCCATATCCTTCTCCCTATCCGAACCTCTCGAGCAGTACTTC | . | TRBV7-9 | . | TRBJ2-7
CASSLFVGSGNEQFF | TGTGCCAGCAGCTTATTTGTGGGGAGTGGGAATGAGCAGTTCTTC | . | TRBV7-6 | . | TRBJ2-1
CASSLGGAPTDTQYF | TGTGCCAGCAGTTTAGGGGGGGCACCCACGGATACGCAGTATTTT | . | TRBV28 | . | TRBJ2-3
CASSLGRISNQPQHF | TGTGCCAGTAGCCTCGGACGGATAAGCAATCAGCCCCAGCATTTT | . | TRBV19 | . | TRBJ1-5
CAWNAGKGQPQHF | TGTGCCTGGAATGCAGGCAAAGGTCAGCCCCAGCATTTT | few | TRBV30 | . | TRBJ1-5
CASSPSTSGRNEQFF | TGTGCCAGCTCACCATCGACTAGCGGGAGGAATGAGCAGTTCTTC | . | TRBV18 | TRBD2 | TRBJ2-1
CASSWTGATADTQYF | TGTGCCAGCAGTTGGACAGGGGCAACCGCAGATACGCAGTATTTT | . | TRBV6-5 | TRBD1 | TRBJ2-3
CASSAFHPGLRGPSEQFF | TGTGCCAGCAGCGCTTTCCACCCGGGACTAAGGGGCCCCAGTGAGCAGTTCTTC | . | TRBV9 | TRBD2 | TRBJ2-1
CASSVVGTSGRRGSQETQYF | TGTGCCAGCAGCGTAGTAGGGACTAGCGGGAGAAGGGGGTCCCAAGAGACCCAGTACTTC | . | TRBV9 | TRBD2 | TRBJ2-5
CASSIGGGETQYF | TGTGCCAGTAGTATAGGGGGAGGCGAGACCCAGTACTTC | . | TRBV19 | . | TRBJ2-5
CASRRSGSDEQYF | TGTGCCAGCCGCCGAAGCGGGAGCGACGAGCAGTACTTC | . | TRBV6-5 | TRBD2 | TRBJ2-7
CASSFSQTRGGSEKLFF | TGTGCCAGCAGCTTTTCCCAAACGAGGGGAGGGTCCGAAAAACTGTTTTTT | . | TRBV5-4 | . | TRBJ1-4
CASRLAPTYNEQFF | TGTGCCAGCCGACTAGCGCCCACCTACAATGAGCAGTTCTTC | . | TRBV6-6 | TRBD2 | TRBJ2-1
CSVEDQSGYEQYF | TGCAGCGTTGAAGATCAGTCGGGGTACGAGCAGTACTTC | . | TRBV29-1 | . | TRBJ2-7
CASSLDVQGGQYF | TGCGCCAGCAGCTTGGATGTCCAGGGTGGGCAGTACTTC | . | TRBV5-1 | . | TRBJ2-7
CAAPLVAGGGIDTQYF | TGCGCCGCCCCCCTGGTGGCGGGAGGCGGGATAGATACGCAGTATTTT | . | TRBV10-1 | TRBD2 | TRBJ2-3
CASSLPVRGEQFF | TGTGCCAGCAGCTTACCCGTGCGTGGGGAGCAGTTCTTC | . | TRBV7-9 | . | TRBJ2-1
CASSIRTRQGAANEQFF | TGTGCCAGCAGCATACGAACCCGACAGGGGGCAGCGAATGAGCAGTTCTTC | once | TRBV27 | TRBD1 | TRBJ2-1
CAIRQGGGTDTQYF | TGTGCCATTAGACAGGGCGGGGGCACAGATACGCAGTATTTT | . | TRBV10-3 | . | TRBJ2-3
CASSLSIPANEQFF | TGCGCCAGCAGCTTGTCAATCCCTGCAAATGAGCAGTTCTTC | once | TRBV5-1 | . | TRBJ2-1
CASSINSAGFSEQYF | TGTGCCAGTAGTATAAATTCAGCGGGATTCTCCGAGCAGTACTTC | . | TRBV19 | TRBD2 | TRBJ2-7
CASMVGAGTDTQYF | TGCGCCAGCATGGTGGGAGCCGGCACAGATACGCAGTATTTT | . | TRBV4-1 | . | TRBJ2-3
CASSQSLLRETQYF | TGCGCCAGCAGCCAGAGTCTACTCAGGGAGACCCAGTACTTC | . | TRBV5-1 | . | TRBJ2-5
CAPNRAGEQYF | TGTGCCCCGAATAGGGCCGGAGAGCAGTACTTC | . | TRBV19 | . | TRBJ2-7
CASSTTQNTGELFF | TGTGCCAGCTCAACCACCCAGAACACCGGGGAGCTGTTTTTT | . | TRBV18 | . | TRBJ2-2